This is a list of T cell receptor beta chains from one sample in a study of blood T cell repertoires in COVID-19. Clones were read by immunoSEQ multiplex PCR, and TCRdb kept only the in-frame ones, dropping some. The sample consists of approximately 100,000 clones, over 75% of them appearing once. Material: peripheral blood. The receptors were gathered from a man in his sixties with acute or convalescent COVID-19. CDR3s include the opening cysteine and the closing phenylalanine or tryptophan. A D gene is named only where the DNA matches it firmly. Clone size is stated in some rows and not others, as once, few, many or a class when expanded.

abundance,v_gene,j_gene,d_gene,CDR3aa,CDR3nt
-,TRBV4-3,TRBJ2-3,-,CASSPQGGVGTDTQYF,TGCGCCAGCAGCCCCCAAGGAGGGGTCGGCACAGATACGCAGTATTTT
-,TRBV7-9,TRBJ2-5,-,CASSLSTEVETQYF,TGTGCCAGCAGCTTATCTACGGAGGTCGAGACCCAGTACTTC
once,TRBV5-1,TRBJ2-1,TRBD2,CASSLGGSYNEQFF,TGCGCCAGCAGCTTGGGCGGGAGCTACAATGAGCAGTTCTTC
-,TRBV5-4,TRBJ1-1,-,CASSLQGRDTEAFF,TGTGCCAGCAGCTTACAGGGTCGTGACACTGAAGCTTTCTTT
-,TRBV28,TRBJ2-5,TRBD2,CASSPTSVETQYF,TGTGCCAGCAGCCCCACTAGCGTAGAGACCCAGTACTTC
-,TRBV6-2/TRBV6-3,TRBJ2-1,TRBD2,CASSYSQRGYNEQFF,TGTGCCAGCAGTTACTCCCAGCGGGGCTACAATGAGCAGTTCTTC
-,TRBV7-2,TRBJ2-1,-,CASSLAISGLEQFF,TGTGCCAGCAGCTTAGCAATTTCAGGACTCGAGCAGTTCTTC
-,TRBV6-2/TRBV6-3,TRBJ2-1,TRBD1,CASSLTGVNEQFF,TGTGCCAGCAGTTTGACAGGGGTCAATGAGCAGTTCTTC
-,TRBV6-6,TRBJ2-3,-,CASRGIQGTDTQYF,TGTGCCAGCAGGGGAATACAGGGCACAGATACGCAGTATTTT
-,TRBV7-2,TRBJ2-3,-,CASSSGTGLSTDTQYF,TGTGCCAGCAGCTCCGGGACTGGCCTTAGCACAGATACGCAGTATTTT
-,TRBV7-9,TRBJ1-1,TRBD1,CASSISTGVAAEAFF,TGTGCCAGCAGCATCAGCACAGGGGTGGCCGCTGAAGCTTTCTTT
few,TRBV7-2,TRBJ1-5,-,CASSLEVQGWPQHF,TGTGCCAGCAGCTTAGAAGTCCAGGGTTGGCCCCAGCATTTT
-,TRBV9,TRBJ2-5,TRBD1,CASSERTGLETQYF,TGTGCCAGCAGCGAAAGGACAGGGTTAGAGACCCAGTACTTC
few,TRBV7-2,TRBJ1-2,-,CASSLEWRGVYGYTF,TGTGCCAGCAGCTTAGAGTGGCGGGGGGTCTATGGCTACACCTTC
-,TRBV10-3,TRBJ2-2,TRBD1,CAISEGTEIGELFF,TGTGCCATCAGTGAAGGGACAGAAATCGGGGAGCTGTTTTTT
-,TRBV5-4,TRBJ2-3,TRBD2,CASSAGLAADTQYF,TGTGCCAGCAGCGCGGGACTAGCGGCAGATACGCAGTATTTT
-,TRBV6-2/TRBV6-3,TRBJ1-1,-,CASSYLLNTEAFF,TGTGCCAGCAGTTACCTTTTGAACACTGAAGCTTTCTTT
-,TRBV6-7,TRBJ1-4,-,CASSYSTAGTTNEKLFF,TGTGCCAGCAGTTACTCTACGGCCGGGACAACTAATGAAAAACTGTTTTTT
-,TRBV7-2,TRBJ2-3,-,CASSRRTSRTTADTQYF,TGTGCCAGCAGCCGTCGAACTAGCCGCACGACAGCAGATACGCAGTATTTT
-,TRBV4-3,TRBJ2-6,TRBD2,CASSPRPSGGGETGANVLTF,TGCGCCAGCAGCCCACGTCCGAGTGGGGGGGGAGAAACTGGGGCCAACGTCCTGACTTTC
-,TRBV19,TRBJ1-5,TRBD1,CASSAPGQGSWQPQHF,TGTGCCAGTAGTGCCCCGGGACAGGGGAGTTGGCAGCCCCAGCATTTT
-,TRBV5-6,TRBJ1-2,TRBD1,CASSLNRGINYGYTF,TGTGCCAGCAGCTTAAACAGGGGCATTAACTATGGCTACACCTTC
-,TRBV5-4,TRBJ1-1,TRBD1,CASSNRDRGTEAFF,TGTGCCAGCAGCAACAGGGACAGGGGAACTGAAGCTTTCTTT
-,TRBV2,TRBJ2-7,-,CASSVDSVVSYEQYF,TGTGCCAGCAGTGTGGACAGTGTGGTTTCCTACGAGCAGTACTTC
-,TRBV19,TRBJ2-3,TRBD2,CASRPKPGCDFSGQSTDTQYF,TGTGCCAGTCGACCAAAACCAGGGTGTGATTTTAGCGGGCAAAGCACAGATACGCAGTATTTT
-,TRBV14,TRBJ1-1,-,CASSQELTEAFF,TGTGCCAGCAGCCAAGAACTAACTGAAGCTTTCTTT
-,TRBV4-3,TRBJ2-7,-,CASSPATGAQVTYEQYF,TGCGCCAGCAGCCCTGCTACAGGAGCGCAAGTCACCTACGAGCAGTACTTC
-,TRBV19,TRBJ1-2,-,CASSNAGSDYGYTF,TGTGCCAGTAGTAATGCAGGGTCGGACTATGGCTACACCTTC
-,TRBV19,TRBJ1-1,-,CASSRRGTEAFF,TGTGCCAGTAGTAGGAGGGGAACTGAAGCTTTCTTT
few,TRBV12-3/TRBV12-4,TRBJ2-1,TRBD1,CASSNTGGNEQFF,TGTGCCAGCAGTAACACAGGGGGCAATGAGCAGTTCTTC
-,TRBV6-6,TRBJ1-4,TRBD1,CASSPSDRASEKLFF,TGTGCCAGCAGTCCGTCAGACAGGGCATCTGAAAAACTGTTTTTT
-,TRBV13,TRBJ2-7,-,CASSLISQGNYEQYF,TGTGCCAGCAGCTTAATAAGTCAGGGGAACTACGAGCAGTACTTC
-,TRBV28,TRBJ1-1,-,CASTEPPEGNTEAFF,TGTGCCAGCACCGAACCCCCCGAGGGGAACACTGAAGCTTTCTTT
-,TRBV6-5,TRBJ2-7,-,CASYKGAGEQYF,TGTGCCAGCTATAAGGGCGCGGGCGAGCAGTACTTC
-,TRBV7-9,TRBJ1-6,TRBD1,CASSFEGTGGSPLHF,TGTGCCAGCAGCTTTGAAGGGACAGGGGGTTCACCCCTCCACTTT
-,TRBV4-1,TRBJ1-6,-,CASSQWGGVDSPLHF,TGCGCCAGCAGCCAGTGGGGAGGTGTGGATTCACCCCTCCACTTT
-,TRBV4-1,TRBJ1-1,-,CASSPPERSRNTEAFF,TGCGCCAGCAGCCCTCCCGAGAGGTCTCGGAACACTGAAGCTTTCTTT
-,TRBV29-1,TRBJ2-7,TRBD1,CSVGPGQGAYEQYF,TGCAGCGTTGGGCCGGGACAGGGGGCTTACGAGCAGTACTTC
-,TRBV6-2/TRBV6-3,TRBJ2-2,-,CASSRQAKNTGELFF,TGTGCCAGCAGTAGACAGGCTAAGAACACCGGGGAGCTGTTTTTT
-,TRBV6-5,TRBJ1-5,TRBD1,CASSYPTGVDQPQHF,TGTGCCAGCAGTTACCCAACAGGGGTGGATCAGCCCCAGCATTTT
-,TRBV7-2,TRBJ1-5,-,CASTSGYSNQPQHF,TGTGCCAGCACCTCGGGGTATAGCAATCAGCCCCAGCATTTT
-,TRBV9,TRBJ2-2,TRBD1,CASSVVSHRGKTGELFF,TGTGCCAGCAGCGTAGTTTCGCACAGGGGTAAAACCGGGGAGCTGTTTTTT
once,TRBV6-5,TRBJ1-1,-,CASSYSLGAEAFF,TGTGCCAGCAGTTACTCGTTAGGGGCTGAAGCTTTCTTT
few,TRBV5-4,TRBJ2-2,TRBD2,CASSFGGSSGVTGELFF,TGTGCCAGCAGCTTTGGGGGGTCTAGCGGGGTCACCGGGGAGCTGTTTTTT
-,TRBV5-1,TRBJ2-1,-,CASSLAGVSAYNEQFF,TGCGCCAGCAGCTTGGCGGGCGTTAGCGCATACAATGAGCAGTTCTTC
-,TRBV7-2,TRBJ2-5,-,CASFRGDQETQYF,TGTGCCAGTTTCAGGGGGGACCAAGAGACCCAGTACTTC
-,TRBV15,TRBJ2-7,-,CATSRDDVLASNEQYF,TGTGCCACCAGCAGAGATGATGTACTAGCAAGTAACGAGCAGTACTTC
-,TRBV6-6,TRBJ2-7,TRBD2,CASSPPSGSSKQYF,TGTGCCAGCAGTCCCCCTAGCGGGAGTTCAAAGCAGTACTTC
once,TRBV15,TRBJ1-4,TRBD1,CATSGYRDSHEKLFF,TGTGCCACCAGCGGGTACCGGGACAGCCATGAAAAACTGTTTTTT
-,TRBV5-1,TRBJ1-1,-,CASSWGENTEAFF,TGCGCCAGCAGCTGGGGGGAGAACACTGAAGCTTTCTTT
-,TRBV4-3,TRBJ2-3,TRBD2,CASSQLAGTTDTQYF,TGCGCCAGCAGCCAGCTAGCGGGGACCACAGATACGCAGTATTTT
-,TRBV6-6,TRBJ2-7,-,CASSRSYEQYF,TGTGCCAGCAGCCGTTCGTACGAGCAGTACTTC
-,TRBV7-9,TRBJ2-1,TRBD1,CASSFGTGYNEQFF,TGTGCCAGCAGCTTTGGGACAGGCTACAATGAGCAGTTCTTC
-,TRBV11-2,TRBJ2-5,TRBD2,CASSFRTRGQETQYF,TGTGCCAGCAGCTTTAGGACTAGAGGCCAAGAGACCCAGTACTTC
few,TRBV5-4,TRBJ2-1,TRBD2,CASSLTSGTYNEQFF,TGTGCCAGCAGCTTGACTAGCGGGACCTACAATGAGCAGTTCTTC
-,TRBV6-2/TRBV6-3,TRBJ1-1,-,CASSRGNTEAFF,TGTGCCAGCAGTAGGGGGAACACTGAAGCTTTCTTT
-,TRBV30,TRBJ1-4,TRBD1,CAWTDRAHEKLFF,TGTGCCTGGACCGACAGGGCACACGAAAAACTGTTTTTT
few,TRBV15,TRBJ1-2,-,CATSRAESRVHYGYTF,TGTGCCACCAGCAGAGCCGAGAGCAGGGTACACTATGGCTACACCTTC